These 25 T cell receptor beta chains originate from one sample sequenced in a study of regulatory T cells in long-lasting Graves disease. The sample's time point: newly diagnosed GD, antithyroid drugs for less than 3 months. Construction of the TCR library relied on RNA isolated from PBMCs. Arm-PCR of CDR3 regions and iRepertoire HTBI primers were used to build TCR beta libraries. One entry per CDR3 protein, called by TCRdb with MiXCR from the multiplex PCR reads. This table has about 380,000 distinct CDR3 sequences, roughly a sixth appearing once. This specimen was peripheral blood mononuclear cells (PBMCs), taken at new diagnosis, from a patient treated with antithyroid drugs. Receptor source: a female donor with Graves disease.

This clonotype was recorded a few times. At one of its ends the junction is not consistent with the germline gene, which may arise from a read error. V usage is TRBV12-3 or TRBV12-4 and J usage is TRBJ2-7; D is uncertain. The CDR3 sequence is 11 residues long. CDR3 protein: CASSGVYEQHF. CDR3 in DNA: TGTGCCAGCAGTGGGGTCTACGAGCAGCACTTC.

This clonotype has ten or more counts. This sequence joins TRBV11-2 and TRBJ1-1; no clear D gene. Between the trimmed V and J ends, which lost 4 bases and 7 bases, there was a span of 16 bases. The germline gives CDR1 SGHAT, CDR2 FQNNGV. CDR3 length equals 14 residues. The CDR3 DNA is TGTGCCAGCAGCTCCCCCCGACAAGGGATTGAAGCTTTCTTT. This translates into CASSSPRQGIEAFF. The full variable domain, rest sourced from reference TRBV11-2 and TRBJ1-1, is EAGVAQSPRYKIIEKRQSVAFWCNPISGHATLYWYQQILGQGPKLLIQFQNNGVVDDSQLPKDRFSAERLKGVDSTLKIQPAKLEDSAVYLCASSSPRQGIEAFFGQGTRLTVV.

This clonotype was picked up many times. The CDR3 is CARRRDRGKVKPQHF. The CDR3, as DNA: TGCGCCAGACGCCGGGACAGGGGGAAAGTAAAGCCCCAGCATTTT. The J gene is TRBJ1-5, the V gene TRBV5-1, with 11 bases fitting TRBD1. V lost 8 bases, J lost 8 bases, and 12 bases stayed unmatched. CDR3 length equals 15 residues. The germline V gene encodes CDR1 SGHRS and CDR2 YFSETQ. Filled out from reference TRBV5-1 and TRBJ1-5, the complete variable domain reads KAGVTQTPRYLIKTRGQQVTLSCSPISGHRSVSWYQQTPGQGLQFLFEYFSETQRNKGNFPGRFSGRQFSNSRSEMNVSTLELGDSALYLCARRRDRGKVKPQHFGDGTRLSIL.

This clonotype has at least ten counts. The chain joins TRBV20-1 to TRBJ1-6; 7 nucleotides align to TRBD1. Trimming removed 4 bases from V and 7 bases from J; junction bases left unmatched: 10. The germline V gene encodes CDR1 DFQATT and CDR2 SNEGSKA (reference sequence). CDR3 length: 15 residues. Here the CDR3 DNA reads TGCAGTGCTACCCGCCCCGACAGGGAAAATTCACCCCTCCACTTT. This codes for CSATRPDRENSPLHF.

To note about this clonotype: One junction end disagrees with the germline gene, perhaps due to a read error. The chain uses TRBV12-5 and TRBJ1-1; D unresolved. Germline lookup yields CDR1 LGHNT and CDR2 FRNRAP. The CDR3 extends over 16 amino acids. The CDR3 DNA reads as TGTGCTGGTGGTTTGGTAGATCCGGGAGGGAGCACTGAAGCTTTCTTT. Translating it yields CAGGLVDPGGSTEAFF.

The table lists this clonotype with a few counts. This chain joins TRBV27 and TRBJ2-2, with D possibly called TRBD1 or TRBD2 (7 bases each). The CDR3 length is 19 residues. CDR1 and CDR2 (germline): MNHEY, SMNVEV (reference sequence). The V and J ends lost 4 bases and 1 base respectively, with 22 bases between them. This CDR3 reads CASSSTPAGRGGNTGELFF. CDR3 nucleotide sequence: TGTGCCAGCAGTTCTACCCCCGCTGGCAGGGGGGGGAACACCGGGGAGCTGTTTTTT.

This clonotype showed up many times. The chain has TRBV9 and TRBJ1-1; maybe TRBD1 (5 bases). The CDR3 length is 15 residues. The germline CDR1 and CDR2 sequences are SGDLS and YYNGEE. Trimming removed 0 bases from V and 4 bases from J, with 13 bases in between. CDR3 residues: CASSVAGGRGTEAFF. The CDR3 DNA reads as TGTGCCAGCAGCGTAGCGGGTGGGAGGGGCACTGAAGCTTTCTTT. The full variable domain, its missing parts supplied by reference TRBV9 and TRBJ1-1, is DSGVTQTPKHLITATGQRVTLRCSPRSGDLSVYWYQQSLDQGLQFLIQYYNGEERAKGNILERFSAQQFPDLHSELNLSSLELGDSALYFCASSVAGGRGTEAFFGQGTRLTVV.

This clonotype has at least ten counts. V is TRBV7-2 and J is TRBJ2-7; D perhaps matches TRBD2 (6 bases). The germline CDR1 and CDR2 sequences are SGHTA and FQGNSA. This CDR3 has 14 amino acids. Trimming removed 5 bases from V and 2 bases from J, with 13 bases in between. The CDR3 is CASSRPGGAYEQYF. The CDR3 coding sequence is TGTGCCAGCAGCCGTCCGGGCGGGGCCTACGAGCAGTACTTC.

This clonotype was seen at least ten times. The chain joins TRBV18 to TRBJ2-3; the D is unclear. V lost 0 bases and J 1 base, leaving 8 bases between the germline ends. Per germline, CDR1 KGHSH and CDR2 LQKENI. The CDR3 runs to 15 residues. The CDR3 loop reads CASSPPYRGTDTQYF. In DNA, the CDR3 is TGTGCCAGCTCACCACCGTATCGGGGCACAGATACGCAGTATTTT. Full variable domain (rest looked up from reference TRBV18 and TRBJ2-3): NAGVMQNPRHLVRRRGQEARLRCSPMKGHSHVYWYRQLPEEGLKFMVYLQKENIIDESGMPKERFSAEFPKEGPSILRIQQVVRGDSAAYFCASSPPYRGTDTQYFGPGTRLTVL.

The CDR3 coding sequence is TGTGCCAGCAGCCCACAGCCAGAAGAGACCCAGTACTTC. Amino acid sequence: CASSPQPEETQYF. The rearrangement joins TRBV6-2 or TRBV6-3 to TRBJ2-5; D unresolved. In germline, CDR1 is MNHEY, CDR2 SVGEGT. The CDR3 is 13 residues long. V was pared by 6 bases and J by 3 bases, with 11 bases between.

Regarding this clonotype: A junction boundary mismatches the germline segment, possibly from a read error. CDR3 loop: CASSYFDSSYGQYF. Here the CDR3 DNA reads TGTGCCAGCAGCTACTTCGACAGCTCCTACGGGCAGTACTTC. The chain couples TRBV5-5 to TRBJ2-7; D possibly corresponds to TRBD1 (5 bases). Per the germline V gene, CDR1 is SGHKS and CDR2 is YYEKEE (reference sequence). CDR3 length: 14 amino acids.

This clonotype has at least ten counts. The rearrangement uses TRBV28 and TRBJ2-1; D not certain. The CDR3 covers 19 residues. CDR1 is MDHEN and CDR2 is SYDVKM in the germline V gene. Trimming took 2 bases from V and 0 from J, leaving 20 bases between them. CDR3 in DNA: TGTGCCAGCAGTTTAGTTTTCTACCGGTCCTCCCCCTCCTACAATGAGCAGTTCTTC. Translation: CASSLVFYRSSPSYNEQFF.

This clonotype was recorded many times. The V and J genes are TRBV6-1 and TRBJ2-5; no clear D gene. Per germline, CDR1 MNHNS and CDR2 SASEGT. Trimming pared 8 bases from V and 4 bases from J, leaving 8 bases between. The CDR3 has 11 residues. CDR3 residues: CASGGAETQYF. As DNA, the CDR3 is TGTGCCAGCGGTGGCGCAGAGACCCAGTACTTC.

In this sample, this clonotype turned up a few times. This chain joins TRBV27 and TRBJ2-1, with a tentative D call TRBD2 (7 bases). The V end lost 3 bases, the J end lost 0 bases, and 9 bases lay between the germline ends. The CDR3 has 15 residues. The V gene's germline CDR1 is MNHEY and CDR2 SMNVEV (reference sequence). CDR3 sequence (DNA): TGTGCCAGCAGTTTGCGGGGGCCCTCCTACAATGAGCAGTTCTTC. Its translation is CASSLRGPSYNEQFF.

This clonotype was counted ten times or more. The CDR3 DNA reads TGTGCCAGCTACGGAACAGTGTACCAAGAGACCCAGTACTTC. Its translation: CASYGTVYQETQYF. The chain is built from TRBV2 and TRBJ2-5, with unresolved D. Trimming removed 8 bases at V and 0 bases at J, with 13 bases between. The germline CDR1 and CDR2 sequences are SNHLY and FYNNEI. This CDR3 comprises 14 residues.

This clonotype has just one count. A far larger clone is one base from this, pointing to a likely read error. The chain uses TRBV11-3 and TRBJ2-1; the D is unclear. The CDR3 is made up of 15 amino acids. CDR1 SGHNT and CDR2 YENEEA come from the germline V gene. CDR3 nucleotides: TGTGCCGGCAGCTTAGGATTTTCGTTCGGCTATGAGCAGTTCTTC. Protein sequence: CAGSLGFSFGYEQFF.

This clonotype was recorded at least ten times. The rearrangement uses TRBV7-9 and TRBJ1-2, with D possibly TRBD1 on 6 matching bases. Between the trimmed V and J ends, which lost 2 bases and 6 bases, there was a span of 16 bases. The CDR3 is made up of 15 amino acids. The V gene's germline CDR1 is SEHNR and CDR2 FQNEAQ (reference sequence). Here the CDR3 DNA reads TGTGCCAGCAGCTTATATCCAGGGGAGCTGCATGGCTACACCTTC. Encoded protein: CASSLYPGELHGYTF.

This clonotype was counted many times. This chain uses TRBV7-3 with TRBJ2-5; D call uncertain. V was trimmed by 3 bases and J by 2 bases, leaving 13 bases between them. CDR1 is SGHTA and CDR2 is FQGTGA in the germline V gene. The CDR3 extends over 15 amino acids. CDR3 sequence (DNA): TGTGCCAGCAGCTTGGGATCTGGGCCACAAGAGACCCAGTACTTC. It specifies CASSLGSGPQETQYF.

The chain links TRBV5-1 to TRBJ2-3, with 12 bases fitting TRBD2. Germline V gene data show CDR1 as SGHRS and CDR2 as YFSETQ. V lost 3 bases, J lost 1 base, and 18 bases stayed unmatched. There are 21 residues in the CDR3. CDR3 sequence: CASSWERTSGTLGFGTDTQYF. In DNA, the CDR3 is TGCGCCAGCAGCTGGGAAAGGACTAGCGGGACGCTGGGTTTCGGCACAGATACGCAGTATTTT.

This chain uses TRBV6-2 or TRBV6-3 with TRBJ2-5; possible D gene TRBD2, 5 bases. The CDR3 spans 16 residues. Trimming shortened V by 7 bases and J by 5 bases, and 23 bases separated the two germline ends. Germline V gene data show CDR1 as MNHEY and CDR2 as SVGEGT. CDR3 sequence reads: CASTTTVVRRGETQYF. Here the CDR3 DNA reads TGTGCCAGCACCACCACGGTTGTTAGGCGAGGGGAGACCCAGTACTTC.

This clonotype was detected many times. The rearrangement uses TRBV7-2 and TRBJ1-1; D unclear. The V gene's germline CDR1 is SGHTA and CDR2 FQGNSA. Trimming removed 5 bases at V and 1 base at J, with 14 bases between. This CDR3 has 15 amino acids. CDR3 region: CASSPSIPRNTEAFF. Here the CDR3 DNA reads TGTGCCAGCAGCCCCTCGATCCCCAGGAACACTGAAGCTTTCTTT.

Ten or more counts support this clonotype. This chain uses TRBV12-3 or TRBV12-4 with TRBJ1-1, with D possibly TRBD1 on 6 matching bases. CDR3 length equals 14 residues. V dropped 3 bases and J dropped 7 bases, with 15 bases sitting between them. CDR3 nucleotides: TGTGCCAGCAGTTTCTTCGGGGGGCTCGGTGAAGCTTTCTTT. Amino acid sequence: CASSFFGGLGEAFF.

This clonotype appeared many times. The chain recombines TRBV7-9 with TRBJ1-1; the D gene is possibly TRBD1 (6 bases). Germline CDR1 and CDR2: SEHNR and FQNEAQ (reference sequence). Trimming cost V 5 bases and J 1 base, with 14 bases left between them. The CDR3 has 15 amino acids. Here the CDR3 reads CASSTRRTANTEAFF. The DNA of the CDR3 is TGTGCCAGCAGCACCCGACGGACAGCGAACACTGAAGCTTTCTTT.

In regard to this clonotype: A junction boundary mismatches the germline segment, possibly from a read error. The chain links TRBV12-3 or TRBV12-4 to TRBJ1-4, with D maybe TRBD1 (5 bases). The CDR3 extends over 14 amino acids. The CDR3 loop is CASSTSGLGGKQFF. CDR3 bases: TGTGCCAGCAGCACCTCCGGACTGGGGGGAAAACAGTTTTTT.

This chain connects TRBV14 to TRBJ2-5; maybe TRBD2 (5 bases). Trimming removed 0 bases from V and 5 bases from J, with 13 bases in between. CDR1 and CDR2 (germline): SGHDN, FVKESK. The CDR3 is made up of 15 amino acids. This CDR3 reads CASSQEYSRAETQYF. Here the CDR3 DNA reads TGTGCCAGCAGCCAAGAGTATTCGAGGGCGGAGACCCAGTACTTC.